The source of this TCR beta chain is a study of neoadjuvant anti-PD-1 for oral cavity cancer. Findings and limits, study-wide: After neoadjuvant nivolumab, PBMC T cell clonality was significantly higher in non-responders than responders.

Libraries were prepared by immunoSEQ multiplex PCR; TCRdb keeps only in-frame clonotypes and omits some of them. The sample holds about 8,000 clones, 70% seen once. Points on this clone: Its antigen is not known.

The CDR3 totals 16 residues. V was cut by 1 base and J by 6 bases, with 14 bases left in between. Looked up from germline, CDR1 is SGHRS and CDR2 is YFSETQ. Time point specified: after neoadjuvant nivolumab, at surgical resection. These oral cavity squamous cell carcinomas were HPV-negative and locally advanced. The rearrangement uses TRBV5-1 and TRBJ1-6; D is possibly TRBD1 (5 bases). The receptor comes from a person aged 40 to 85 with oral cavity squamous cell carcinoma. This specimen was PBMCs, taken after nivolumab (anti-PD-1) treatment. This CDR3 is CASSLFRDQTNSPLHF. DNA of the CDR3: TGCGCCAGCAGCTTGTTCCGGGACCAGACTAATTCACCCCTCCACTTT.